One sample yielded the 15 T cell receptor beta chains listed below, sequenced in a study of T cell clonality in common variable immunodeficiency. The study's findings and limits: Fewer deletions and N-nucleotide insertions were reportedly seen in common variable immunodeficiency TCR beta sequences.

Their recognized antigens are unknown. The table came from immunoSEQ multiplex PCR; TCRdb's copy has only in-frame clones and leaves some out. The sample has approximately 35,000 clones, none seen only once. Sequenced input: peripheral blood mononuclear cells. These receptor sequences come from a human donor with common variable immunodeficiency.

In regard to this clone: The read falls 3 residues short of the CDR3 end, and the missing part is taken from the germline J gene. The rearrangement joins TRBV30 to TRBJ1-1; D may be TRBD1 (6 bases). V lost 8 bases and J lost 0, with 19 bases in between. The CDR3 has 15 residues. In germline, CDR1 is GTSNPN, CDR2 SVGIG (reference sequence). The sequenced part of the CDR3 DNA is TGTGCCCAACAACAGGGCGGGAACATGAACACTGAA. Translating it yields CAQQQGGNMNTE. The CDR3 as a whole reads CAQQQGGNMNTEAFF.

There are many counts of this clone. Partial CDR3 DNA: TGTGCCAGCAGCTTACAGGGGGCAGGCGGGGAG. Protein: CASSLQGAGGE. The full CDR3 is CASSLQGAGGELFF. V gene TRBV14 combines with J gene TRBJ2-2; 9 nucleotides match TRBD1. Read data end 3 residues before the CDR3 end; the end is taken from the germline J gene. The V gene's germline CDR1 is SGHDN and CDR2 FVKESK. This CDR3 contains 14 residues. The V gene end was trimmed by 5 bases and the J gene end by 7 bases; junction bases not matched to a gene: 5.

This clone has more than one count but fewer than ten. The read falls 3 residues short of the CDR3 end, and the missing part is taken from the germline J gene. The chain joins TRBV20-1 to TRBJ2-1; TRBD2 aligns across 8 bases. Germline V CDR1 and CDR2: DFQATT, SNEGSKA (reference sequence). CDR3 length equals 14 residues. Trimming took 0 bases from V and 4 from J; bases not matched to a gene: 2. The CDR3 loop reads CSARDSGGYNEQFF. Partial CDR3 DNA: TGCAGTGCTAGAGACAGCGGGGGTTACAATGAG.

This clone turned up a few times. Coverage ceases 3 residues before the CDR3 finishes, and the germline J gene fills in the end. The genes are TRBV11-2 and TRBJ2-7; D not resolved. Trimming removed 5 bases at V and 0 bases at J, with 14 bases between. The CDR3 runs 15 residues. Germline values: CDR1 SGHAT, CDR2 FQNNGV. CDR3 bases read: TGTGCCAGCAGCACCGAAACGACTTACTCCTACGAG. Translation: CASSTETTYSYE. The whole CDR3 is CASSTETTYSYEQYF.

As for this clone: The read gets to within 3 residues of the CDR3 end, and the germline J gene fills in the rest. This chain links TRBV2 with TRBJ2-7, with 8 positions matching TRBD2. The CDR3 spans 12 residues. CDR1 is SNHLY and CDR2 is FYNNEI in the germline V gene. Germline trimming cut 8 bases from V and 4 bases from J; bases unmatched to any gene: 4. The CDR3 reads CASQAGVYEQYF. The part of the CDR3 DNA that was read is TGTGCCAGCCAAGCGGGGGTATACGAG.

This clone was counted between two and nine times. The CDR3 sequence: CASMGRQGAKISGNTIYF. CDR3 DNA (partial): TGTGCCAGCATGGGGCGGCAAGGTGCTAAAATCTCTGGAAACACC. The genes are TRBV2 and TRBJ1-3, with a tentative D call TRBD1 (5 bases). The sequenced fragment ends 3 residues before the CDR3 boundary, so the rest is inferred from the germline J gene. Germline lookup yields CDR1 SNHLY and CDR2 FYNNEI. V lost 7 bases to trimming and J lost 0 bases, with 22 bases between them. The CDR3 is made up of 18 amino acids.

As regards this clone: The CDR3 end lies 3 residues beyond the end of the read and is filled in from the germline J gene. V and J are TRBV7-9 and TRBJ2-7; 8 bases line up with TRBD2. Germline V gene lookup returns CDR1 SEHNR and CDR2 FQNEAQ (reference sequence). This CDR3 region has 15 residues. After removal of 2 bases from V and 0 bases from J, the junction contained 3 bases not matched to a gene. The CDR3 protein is CASSLKRGNSYEQYF. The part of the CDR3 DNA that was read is TGTGCCAGCAGCTTAAAGCGGGGGAACTCCTACGAG.

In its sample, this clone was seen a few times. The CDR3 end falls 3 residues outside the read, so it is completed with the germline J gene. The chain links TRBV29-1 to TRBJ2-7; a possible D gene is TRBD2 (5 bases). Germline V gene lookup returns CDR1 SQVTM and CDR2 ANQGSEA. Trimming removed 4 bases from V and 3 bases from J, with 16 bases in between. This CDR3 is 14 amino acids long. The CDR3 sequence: CSVVGVESIYEQYF. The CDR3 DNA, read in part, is TGCAGCGTTGTCGGGGTGGAGTCCATCTACGAG.

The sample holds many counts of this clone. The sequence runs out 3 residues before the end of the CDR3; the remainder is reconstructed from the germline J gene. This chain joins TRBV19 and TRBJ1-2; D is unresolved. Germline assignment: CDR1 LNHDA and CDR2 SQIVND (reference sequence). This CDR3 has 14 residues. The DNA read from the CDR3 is TGTGCCAGTAGTGCAACGCCCGAGGGTCGCGGC. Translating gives CASSATPEGRG. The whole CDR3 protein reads CASSATPEGRGYTF.

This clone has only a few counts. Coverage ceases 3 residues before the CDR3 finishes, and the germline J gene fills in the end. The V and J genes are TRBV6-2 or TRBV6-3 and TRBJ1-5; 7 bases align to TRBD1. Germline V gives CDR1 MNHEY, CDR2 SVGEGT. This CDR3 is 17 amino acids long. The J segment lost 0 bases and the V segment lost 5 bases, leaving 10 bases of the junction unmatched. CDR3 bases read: TGTGCCAGCAGTACCGGGACAGATTTTTATAGCAATCAGCCC. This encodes CASSTGTDFYSNQP. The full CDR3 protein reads CASSTGTDFYSNQPQHF.

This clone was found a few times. CDR3 bases read: TGTGCCAGCAGTGCGCAGGTGGGCACAGATACG. This sequence encodes CASSAQVGTDT. The complete CDR3 protein is CASSAQVGTDTQYF. V is TRBV6-4 and J is TRBJ2-3; D call uncertain. The DNA ends 3 residues before the CDR3 does, and the rest of the CDR3 is filled in from the germline J gene. CDR3 length equals 14 residues. Germline loops: CDR1 MRHNA, CDR2 SNTAGT. V dropped 4 bases and J dropped 1 base, with 9 bases sitting between them.

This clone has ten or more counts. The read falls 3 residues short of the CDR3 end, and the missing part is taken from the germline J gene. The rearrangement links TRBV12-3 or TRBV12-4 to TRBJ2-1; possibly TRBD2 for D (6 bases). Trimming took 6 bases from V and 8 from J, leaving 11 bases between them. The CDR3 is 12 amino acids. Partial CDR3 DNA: TGTGCCAGCAGGAGACTAGGCGATGAG. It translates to CASRRLGDE. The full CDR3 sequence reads CASRRLGDEQFF.

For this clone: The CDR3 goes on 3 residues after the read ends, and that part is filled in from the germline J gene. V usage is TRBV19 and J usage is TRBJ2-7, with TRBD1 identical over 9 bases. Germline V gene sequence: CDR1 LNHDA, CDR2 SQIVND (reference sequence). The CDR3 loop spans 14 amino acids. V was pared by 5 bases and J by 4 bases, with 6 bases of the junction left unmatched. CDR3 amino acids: CASSDPGQGYEQYF. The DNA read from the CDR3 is TGTGCCAGTAGTGATCCGGGACAGGGATACGAG.

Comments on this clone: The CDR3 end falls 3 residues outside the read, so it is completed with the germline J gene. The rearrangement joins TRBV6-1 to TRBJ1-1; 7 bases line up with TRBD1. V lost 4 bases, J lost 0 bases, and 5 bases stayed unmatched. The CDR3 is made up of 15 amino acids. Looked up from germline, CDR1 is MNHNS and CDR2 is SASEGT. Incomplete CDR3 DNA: TGTGCCAGCAGTGGGAGACAGGGATTGAACACTGAA. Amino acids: CASSGRQGLNTE. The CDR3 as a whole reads CASSGRQGLNTEAFF.

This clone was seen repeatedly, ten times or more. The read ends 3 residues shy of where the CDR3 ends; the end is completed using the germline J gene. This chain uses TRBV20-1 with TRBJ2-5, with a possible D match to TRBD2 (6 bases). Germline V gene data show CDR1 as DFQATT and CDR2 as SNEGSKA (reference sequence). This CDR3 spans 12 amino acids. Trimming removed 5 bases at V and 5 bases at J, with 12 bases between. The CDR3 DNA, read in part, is TGCAGTGCTGGTAGACTAGAGGAGACC. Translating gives CSAGRLEET. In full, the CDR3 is CSAGRLEETQYF.